This TCR beta chain appears in the sequencing data of a study of blood T cells in healthy people across ages (dated by TCRdb to the mid-2010s). At the level of the whole study: In model experiments, roughly one uniquely barcoded TCR beta cDNA molecule per two T cells was captured by template switching. Age-related changes in TCR beta repertoire diversity were measured in the study by deep sequencing normalized with unique cDNA molecular identifiers. The donors were split into four age groups: young (average around 16 years), middle-aged (around 40), aged (approximately 59) and long-lived (approximately 80). Donors of different ages were randomly distributed across sequencing lanes to avoid experimental bias. Using the same blood draw, the study looked at two additional independent replicas of 1 million unique cDNA reads for two donors, one aged 18 to 29 and the other aged 80 or older. What the research found in general, with its limitations: Observed TCR beta diversity correlated strongly with the percentage of naive T cells measured by flow cytometry. Conclusive comparison of naive and antigen-experienced compartments was prevented by the profiling of bulk unsorted PBMCs. Estimates of total diversity from one million sequenced T cells were regarded as lower bounds and underestimates. Compared with the aged group, more naive CD4+ T cells, fewer expanded clones and increased TCR diversity were shown by the long-lived group, suggesting age selection. Because the CMV infection status of the donors was unknown, age-related changes in expanded clonotypes may potentially have been confounded. Observed TCR beta diversity per million T cells fell roughly linearly with age, and a significant reduction was already apparent by age about 43.

Donors were about 36 systemically healthy Caucasian individuals from Russia aged roughly 6 to 100 years. Ten milliliters of peripheral blood were drawn from each donor into EDTA-treated Vacutainer tubes. Ficoll-Paque density-gradient centrifugation was used to isolate PBMCs, with at least 6.5 million per sample. Trizol reagent was used to extract total RNA from PBMCs, with at least 5.5 micrograms per sample. For every donor, flow cytometry on a PBMC aliquot measured the percentage of naive CD45RAhigh/CD27high T cells. Receptor libraries were prepared by 5' RACE. Sequenced using an Illumina HiSeq 2500. A second PCR of roughly 6 to 11 cycles was run with a J-beta primer mix and a sample-barcoded 5' primer. Each TCR beta cDNA molecule received a unique molecular identifier from a template-switch 5' adaptor carrying 12 random nucleotides. Each sample yielded at least 2.5 million CDR3-containing paired-end reads. All of the RNA was converted into first-strand cDNA using the Mint cDNA synthesis kit, with a TRBC-specific oligonucleotide serving as the primer. All cDNA was treated with uracil-DNA glycosylase and then went through a first 18-cycle PCR with the universal primers M1SS and BC2_uni_R. Under the source paper's analysis protocol: For normalization, 1 million high-quality reads were randomly selected from each sample, with every read carrying a distinct molecular identifier. Instead of being binned into consensus sequences, reads with shared molecular identifiers were discarded. MiTCR, with a Q25 quality threshold and the strictest error-elimination algorithm, was used for CDR3 identification, clonotype clustering and error correction. A nonparametric unseen species model with Euler transformation was used to estimate lower-bound total TCR beta diversity. The public sequencing data were trimmed at Q25 with fastp and processed into clonotypes with MiXCR by TCRdb, which kept only in-frame beta chains. CDR3 protein sequences are deduplicated, and each keeps its most common genes and DNA. The V and J calls follow TCRdb's processing rather than the paper's. The sample contains 790,000 or so distinct CDR3 sequences, around three fifths of them found a single time. The ten largest clones take up roughly 25% of the sample.

V gives up 0 bases and J gives up 1 base, and the segment between their germline ends measures 9 bases. The CDR3 goes from the cysteine to the phenylalanine over 15 residues. Only CDR3 DNA is held: 45 bases, read in frame from base 1. CDR1 is given as SGHRS and CDR2 as YFSETQ, both from the germline V gene. In this sample, this clonotype turned up a few times. Its antigen target is currently unknown. Nothing much larger sits one base from this clone, and base qualities are not available. The rearranged chain carries TRBV5-1 and TRBJ2-3, with the identity of the D gene unclear. This clonotype was sampled from a man in his forties in good health. Sequenced sample: blood. The CDR3 in this case is CASSLEFRGTDTQYF. Here is the DNA: TGCGCCAGCAGCTTGGAGTTTCGGGGCACAGATACGCAGTATTTT.